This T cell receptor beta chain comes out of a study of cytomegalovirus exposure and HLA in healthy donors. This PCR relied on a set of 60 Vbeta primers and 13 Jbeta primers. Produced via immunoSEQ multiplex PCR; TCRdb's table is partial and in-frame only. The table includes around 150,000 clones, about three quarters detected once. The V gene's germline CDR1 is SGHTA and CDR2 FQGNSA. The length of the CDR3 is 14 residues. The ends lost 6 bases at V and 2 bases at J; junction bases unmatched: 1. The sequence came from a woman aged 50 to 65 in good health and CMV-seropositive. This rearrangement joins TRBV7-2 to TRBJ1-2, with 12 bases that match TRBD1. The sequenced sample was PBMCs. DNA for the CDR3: TGTGCCAGCAGGGGACAGGGGGCAAACTATGGCTACACCTTC. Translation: CASRGQGANYGYTF.